The clone carrying this T cell receptor (beta chain) was observed a few times. Its antigen is undetermined. This entry is derived from a study of response to subunit inactivated influenza vaccine. The CDR3 consists of 15 residues. Trimming removed 5 bases at V and 0 bases at J, with 13 bases between. CDR1 and CDR2 from the germline V gene are SGHTA and FQGNSA. TCRdb called the RT-PCR reads again in MiXCR, with one record for every CDR3 protein. In the table there are 630,000 or so distinct CDR3 sequences, less than 20% of which are singletons. Overall study results and limits: The authors suggested that every seasonal influenza vaccination recruits few new T cells.

V usage is TRBV7-2 and J usage is TRBJ1-1; D gene uncertain. This TCR came from a man aged 45-65 years who received an inactivated influenza vaccine. The material sequenced was PBMCs from blood, taken approximately 13 days after vaccination. CDR3 DNA sequence: TGTGCCAGCAGCCCCCCGGGGAACATGAACACTGAAGCTTTCTTT. Its translation is CASSPPGNMNTEAFF.